The 17 T cell receptor beta chains presented below share a single source sample, sequenced in a study of Ad26.COV2.S vaccination and SARS-CoV-2 variants. Only in-frame clones appear in the TCRdb table, and some are missing; sequencing was by immunoSEQ multiplex PCR. The sample carries about 350,000 clones, about 91% recorded once. The sample here was peripheral blood, taken after recovery from COVID-19. These receptors all stem from a human donor who had recovered from COVID-19.

CDR3 sequence (DNA): TGCAGCGTGTATCAGGTTGCAACTAATGAAAAACTGTTTTTT. Residues: CSVYQVATNEKLFF. This chain uses TRBV29-1 with TRBJ1-4; D remains ambiguous. Germline CDR1 reads SQVTM; CDR2 reads ANQGSEA. This CDR3 is 14 amino acids long. Trimming removed 6 bases at V and 0 bases at J, with 11 bases between.

This sequence joins TRBV19 and TRBJ1-2; D remains unclear. The V gene's germline CDR1 is LNHDA and CDR2 SQIVND (reference sequence). V shed 3 bases and J shed 6 bases, with 17 bases lying between them. There are 15 residues in the CDR3. CDR3 loop: CASSISISGMDGYTF. CDR3 nucleotide sequence: TGTGCCAGTAGTATTTCCATCTCGGGTATGGATGGCTACACCTTC. The full variable domain, completed using reference TRBV19 and TRBJ1-2, is DGGITQSPKYLFRKEGQNVTLSCEQNLNHDAMYWYRQDPGQGLRLIYYSQIVNDFQKGDIAEGYSVSREKKESFPLTVTSAQKNPTAFYLCASSISISGMDGYTFGSGTRLTVV.

This clone occurred a few times. This chain joins TRBV7-2 and TRBJ1-1; 9 positions agree with TRBD1. Germline CDR1 reads SGHTA; CDR2 reads FQGNSA. V lost 2 bases to trimming and J lost 5 bases; unmatched junction nucleotides: 15. This CDR3 is built from 18 residues. The CDR3 loop reads CASSLLTGTGSFRTEAFF. The CDR3 DNA reads as TGTGCCAGCAGCTTATTAACCGGGACAGGGAGTTTCAGGACTGAAGCTTTCTTT.

V is TRBV25-1 and J is TRBJ1-6, with a weak D call TRBD1 (6 bases). The CDR3 runs 16 residues. Trimming shortened V by 6 bases and J by 0 bases, and 12 bases separated the two germline ends. Germline values: CDR1 MGHDK, CDR2 SYGVNS. CDR3 in amino acids: CASRGQLSSYNSPLHF. The CDR3 DNA sequence: TGTGCCAGCAGAGGACAGTTAAGCTCCTATAATTCACCCCTCCACTTT. Using reference TRBV25-1 and TRBJ1-6 for the parts outside the CDR3, the full variable domain is EADIYQTPRYLVIGTGKKITLECSQTMGHDKMYWYQQDPGMELHLIHYSYGVNSTEKGDLSSESTVSRIRTEHFPLTLESARPSHTSQYLCASRGQLSSYNSPLHFGNGTRLTVT.

This clone was counted a single time. The J gene is TRBJ2-5, the V gene TRBV7-2, with 9 positions matching TRBD1. The trim removed 3 bases at V and 10 bases at J, leaving 9 bases unmatched. Germline V gene sequence: CDR1 SGHTA, CDR2 FQGNSA. The CDR3 sequence is 14 residues long. The CDR3 nucleotides read TGTGCCAGCAGCTTCGGACAGGGGAGGGTAGGCCAGTACTTC. Its translation is CASSFGQGRVGQYF.

V gene TRBV27 combines with J gene TRBJ1-1; D not resolved. V was pared by 1 base and J by 1 base, with 7 bases between. Germline V lookup: CDR1 MNHEY, CDR2 SMNVEV (reference sequence). The CDR3 covers 14 residues. CDR3 amino acids: CASSLFPGNTEAFF. CDR3 nucleotide sequence: TGTGCCAGCAGTTTATTTCCAGGGAACACTGAAGCTTTCTTT.

The chain links TRBV18 to TRBJ1-2; 7 nucleotides line up with TRBD1. Per the germline V gene, CDR1 is KGHSH and CDR2 is LQKENI. CDR3 length: 14 residues. Losses at the gene ends were 3 bases for V and 4 bases for J; bases not matched to a gene: 5. The CDR3 DNA reads TGTGCCAGCTCACCCGACAGGGTCTCCTATGGCTACACCTTC. Translating gives CASSPDRVSYGYTF.

This chain connects TRBV6-5 to TRBJ2-2, with 7 nucleotides matching TRBD2. The CDR3 covers 15 residues. The germline CDR1 and CDR2 sequences are MNHEY and SVGAGI. Germline trimming cut 5 bases from V and 5 bases from J; bases unmatched to any gene: 8. In nucleotides, the CDR3 is TGTGCCAGCAGTCTGCTGGGGGAGGGGACCGGGGAGCTGTTTTTT. Translated: CASSLLGEGTGELFF.

The genes are TRBV10-3 and TRBJ1-6; TRBD1 matches 8 bases. Germline trimming cut 5 bases from V and 10 bases from J; bases unmatched to any gene: 16. Germline CDR1 reads ENHRY; CDR2 reads SYGVKD. This CDR3 has 17 residues. CDR3 sequence reads: CAISPREKQGAGSPLHF. The DNA for the CDR3 is TGTGCCATCAGTCCCCGGGAGAAGCAGGGGGCCGGCTCACCCCTCCACTTT.

The rearrangement links TRBV5-1 to TRBJ1-5, with D hard to call. Germline CDR1 and CDR2: SGHRS and YFSETQ. Trimming removed 0 bases at V and 2 bases at J, with 6 bases between. The CDR3 spans 14 residues. CDR3 loop: CASSLDGGNQPQHF. CDR3 bases: TGCGCCAGCAGCTTGGATGGGGGCAATCAGCCCCAGCATTTT. The whole variable domain, remainder taken from reference TRBV5-1 and TRBJ1-5, is KAGVTQTPRYLIKTRGQQVTLSCSPISGHRSVSWYQQTPGQGLQFLFEYFSETQRNKGNFPGRFSGRQFSNSRSEMNVSTLELGDSALYLCASSLDGGNQPQHFGDGTRLSIL.

The rearrangement links TRBV7-2 to TRBJ2-3; D not resolved. Germline V gives CDR1 SGHTA, CDR2 FQGNSA. CDR3 size: 14 residues. Trimming left V 0 bases short and J 6 bases short, with 10 bases between. CDR3 coding DNA: TGTGCCAGCAGCTTAGCGCCATCCGGGGATACGCAGTATTTT. Encoded protein: CASSLAPSGDTQYF.

The chain has TRBV4-3 and TRBJ1-2; D ambiguous. The CDR3 extends over 13 amino acids. The germline gives CDR1 LGHNA, CDR2 YSLEER. Trimming took 2 bases from V and 6 from J, leaving 10 bases between them. The DNA for the CDR3 is TGCGCCAGCAGCCAAAATAAGTACGATGGCTACACCTTC. Protein sequence: CASSQNKYDGYTF.

The chain is built from TRBV27 and TRBJ1-2; D is ambiguous. V lost 3 bases, J lost 6 bases, and 11 bases lay in between. Germline lookup yields CDR1 MNHEY and CDR2 SMNVEV (reference sequence). This CDR3 region has 13 residues. The CDR3 nucleotides are TGTGCCAGCAGTTTGCGGGGTTCAGATGGCTACACCTTC. This encodes CASSLRGSDGYTF.

This chain joins TRBV6-1 and TRBJ1-2; D is ambiguous. The germline CDR1 and CDR2 sequences are MNHNS and SASEGT. V gave up 1 base and J gave up 4 bases, with 10 bases separating them. CDR3 size: 14 residues. The CDR3, as DNA: TGTGCCAGCAGTGAAGGGAGGCGATCCTATGGCTACACCTTC. The encoded protein is CASSEGRRSYGYTF.

The V gene is TRBV6-2 or TRBV6-3, the J gene TRBJ1-1; 11 bases align to TRBD1. The germline gives CDR1 MNHEY, CDR2 SVGEGT. The CDR3 contains 20 residues. With 2 bases clipped from V and 1 base from J, the junction kept 15 bases outside the gene matches. The CDR3 spells CASSYPPRTGGSYGNTEAFF. In DNA, the CDR3 is TGTGCCAGCAGTTACCCCCCTAGGACAGGGGGCAGTTACGGGAACACTGAAGCTTTCTTT.

The chain employs TRBV6-6 and TRBJ1-5; 11 bases are shared with TRBD1. The CDR3 totals 15 residues. J was trimmed by 7 bases and V by 6 bases; bases with no gene match: 8. Germline V gives CDR1 MNHNY, CDR2 SVGAGI (reference sequence). CDR3 residues: CASSYGQGAGQPQHF. DNA for the CDR3: TGTGCCAGCAGCTACGGACAGGGGGCTGGACAGCCCCAGCATTTT.

This clone was seen just once. V is TRBV5-5 and J is TRBJ2-7, with TRBD2 identical over 14 bases. The V gene end was trimmed by 2 bases and the J gene end by 0 bases; junction bases not matched to a gene: 10. CDR1 and CDR2 from the germline V gene are SGHKS and YYEKEE (reference sequence). This CDR3 is built from 19 residues. CDR3 residues: CASSFLPGTSGGHSYEQYF. The CDR3 nucleotides are TGTGCCAGCAGCTTTCTCCCGGGGACTAGCGGGGGCCACTCCTACGAGCAGTACTTC.